This TCR beta chain was sequenced for a study of OX40 agonist ivuxolimab in advanced cancers. Study summary: Dosing consisted of intravenous ivuxolimab at 0.01 to 10 mg/kg every 2 weeks. In three patients, partial responses were observed, one with hepatocellular carcinoma and two with cutaneous melanoma.

The method was immunoSEQ multiplex PCR; TCRdb's version includes in-frame clones alone and lacks a portion of them. The sample shows 60,000 to 70,000 clones, around 90% of them seen only once. The CDR3 spans 13 residues. The junction had 6 bases not matched to a gene; V was cut back by 7 bases and J by 6 bases. The V gene's germline CDR1 is SGHTA and CDR2 FQGNSA. The sample consisted of CD4+ or CD8+ T cells sorted from blood, taken in a trial of the OX40 agonist ivuxolimab. This clonotype originated in an adult with an advanced solid tumor such as melanoma, head and neck, liver or kidney cancer. V and J are TRBV7-2 and TRBJ2-7, with 10 positions matching TRBD1. The CDR3 sequence is CASNIGQGGEQYF. CDR3 DNA sequence: TGTGCCAGCAACATCGGACAGGGGGGCGAGCAGTACTTC.